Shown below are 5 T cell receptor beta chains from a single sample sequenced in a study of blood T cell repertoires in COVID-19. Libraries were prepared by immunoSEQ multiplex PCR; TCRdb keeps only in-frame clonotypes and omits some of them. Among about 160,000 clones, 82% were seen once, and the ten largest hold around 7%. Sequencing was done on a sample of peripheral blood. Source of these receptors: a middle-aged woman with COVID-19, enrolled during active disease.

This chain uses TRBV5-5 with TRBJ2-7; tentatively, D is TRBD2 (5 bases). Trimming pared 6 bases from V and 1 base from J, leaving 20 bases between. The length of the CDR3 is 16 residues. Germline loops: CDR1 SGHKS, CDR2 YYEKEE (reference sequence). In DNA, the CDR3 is TGTGCCAGCACCTACTCAGTGAGAGGGAGATCCTACGAGCAGTACGTC. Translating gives CASTYSVRGRSYEQYV.

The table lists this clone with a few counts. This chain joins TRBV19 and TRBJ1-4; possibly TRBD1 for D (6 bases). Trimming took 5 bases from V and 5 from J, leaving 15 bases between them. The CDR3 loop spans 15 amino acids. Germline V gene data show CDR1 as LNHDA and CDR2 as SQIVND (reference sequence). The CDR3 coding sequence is TGTGCCAGTAGTTTACCGGGACAAGGAAATGAAAAACTGTTTTTT. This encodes CASSLPGQGNEKLFF.

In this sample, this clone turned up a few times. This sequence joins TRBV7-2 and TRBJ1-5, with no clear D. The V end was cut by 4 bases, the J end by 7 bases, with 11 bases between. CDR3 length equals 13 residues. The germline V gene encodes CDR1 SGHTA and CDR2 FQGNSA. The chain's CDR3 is CASSYGRGQPQHF. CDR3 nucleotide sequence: TGTGCCAGCAGCTACGGGCGGGGACAGCCCCAGCATTTT. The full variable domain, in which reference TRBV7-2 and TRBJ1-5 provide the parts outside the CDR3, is GAGVSQSPSNKVTEKGKDVELRCDPISGHTALYWYRQSLGQGLEFLIYFQGNSAPDKSGLPSDRFSAERTGGSVSTLTIQRTQQEDSAVYLCASSYGRGQPQHFGDGTRLSIL.

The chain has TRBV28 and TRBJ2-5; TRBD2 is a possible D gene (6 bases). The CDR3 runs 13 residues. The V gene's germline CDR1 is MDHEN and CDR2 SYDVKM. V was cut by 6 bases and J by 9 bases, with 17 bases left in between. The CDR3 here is CASSPVGERAQYF. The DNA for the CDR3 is TGTGCCAGCAGCCCTGTAGGGGAGCGGGCCCAGTACTTC.

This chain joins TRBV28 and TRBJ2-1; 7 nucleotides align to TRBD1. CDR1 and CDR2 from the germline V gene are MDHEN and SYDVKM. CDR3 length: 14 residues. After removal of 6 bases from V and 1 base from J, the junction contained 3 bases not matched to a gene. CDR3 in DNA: TGTGCCAGCAGAGGGACAGCTTCCTACAATGAGCAGTTCTTC. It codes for CASRGTASYNEQFF. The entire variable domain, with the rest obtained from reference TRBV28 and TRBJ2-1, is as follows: DVKVTQSSRYLVKRTGEKVFLECVQDMDHENMFWYRQDPGLGLRLIYFSYDVKMKEKGDIPEGYSVSREKKERFSLILESASTNQTSMYLCASRGTASYNEQFFGPGTRLTVL.